The text below deals with one T cell receptor (beta chain). These data belong to a study of cytomegalovirus exposure and HLA in healthy donors. Germline lookup yields CDR1 MGHDK and CDR2 SYGVNS. Trimming removed 5 bases at V and 7 bases at J, with 12 bases between. This CDR3 region has 14 residues. The PCR made use of 60 Vbeta and 13 Jbeta primers. Here immunoSEQ multiplex PCR was the method, and the copy in TCRdb shows in-frame clones only, minus some. The sample holds 200,000 to 250,000 clones, 70% to 85% seen once. The receptor was derived from a woman in her thirties or forties in good health and CMV-seronegative. Sequenced input: PBMCs. The chain is built from TRBV25-1 and TRBJ1-6; D possibly corresponds to TRBD1 (6 bases). The CDR3 nucleotides read TGTGCCAGCAGTAATCTTGGGGGCAATTCACCCCTCCACTTT. Translation gives CASSNLGGNSPLHF.